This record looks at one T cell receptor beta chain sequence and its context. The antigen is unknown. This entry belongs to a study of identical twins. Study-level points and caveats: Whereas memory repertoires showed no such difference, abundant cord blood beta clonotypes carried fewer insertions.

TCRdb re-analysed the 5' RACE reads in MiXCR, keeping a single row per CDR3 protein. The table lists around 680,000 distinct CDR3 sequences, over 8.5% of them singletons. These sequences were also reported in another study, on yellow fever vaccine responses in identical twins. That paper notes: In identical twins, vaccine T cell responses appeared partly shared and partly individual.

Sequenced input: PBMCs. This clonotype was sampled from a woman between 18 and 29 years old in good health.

The CDR3: CASSPRREGYEQYF. DNA of the CDR3: TGTGCCAGCAGCCCTAGGAGGGAGGGCTACGAGCAGTACTTC. The chain links TRBV27 to TRBJ2-7, with 7 bases matching TRBD2. Germline CDR1 MNHEY, CDR2 SMNVEV (reference sequence). This CDR3 has 14 residues. The trim removed 6 bases at V and 3 bases at J, leaving 8 bases unmatched.